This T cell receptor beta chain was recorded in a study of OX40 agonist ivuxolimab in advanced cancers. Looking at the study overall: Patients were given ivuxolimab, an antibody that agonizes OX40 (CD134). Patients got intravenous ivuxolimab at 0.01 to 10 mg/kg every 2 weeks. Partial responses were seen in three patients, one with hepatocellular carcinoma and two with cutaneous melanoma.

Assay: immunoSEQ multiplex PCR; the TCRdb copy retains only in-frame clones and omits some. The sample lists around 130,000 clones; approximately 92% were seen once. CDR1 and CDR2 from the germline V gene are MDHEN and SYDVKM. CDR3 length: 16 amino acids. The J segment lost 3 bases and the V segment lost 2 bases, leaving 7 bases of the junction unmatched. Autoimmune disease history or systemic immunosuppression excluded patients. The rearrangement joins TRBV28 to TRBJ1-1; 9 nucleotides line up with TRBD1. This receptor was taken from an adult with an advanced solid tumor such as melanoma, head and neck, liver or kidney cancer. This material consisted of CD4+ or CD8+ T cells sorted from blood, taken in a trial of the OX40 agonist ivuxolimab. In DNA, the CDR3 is TGTGCCAGCAGTTTAGCCGGGACAGGGATTCACACTGAAGCTTTCTTT. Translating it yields CASSLAGTGIHTEAFF.